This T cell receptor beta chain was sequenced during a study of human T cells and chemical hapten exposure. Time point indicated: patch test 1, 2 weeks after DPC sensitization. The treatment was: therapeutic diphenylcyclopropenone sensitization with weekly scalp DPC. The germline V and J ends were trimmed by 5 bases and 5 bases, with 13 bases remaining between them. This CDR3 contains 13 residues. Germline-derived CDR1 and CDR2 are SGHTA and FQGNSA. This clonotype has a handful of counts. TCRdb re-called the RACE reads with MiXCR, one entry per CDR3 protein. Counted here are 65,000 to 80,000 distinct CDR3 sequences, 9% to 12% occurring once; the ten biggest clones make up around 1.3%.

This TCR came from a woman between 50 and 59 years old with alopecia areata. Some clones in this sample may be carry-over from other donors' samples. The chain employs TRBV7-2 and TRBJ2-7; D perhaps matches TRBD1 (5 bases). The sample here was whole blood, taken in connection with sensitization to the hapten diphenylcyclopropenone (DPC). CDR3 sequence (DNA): TGTGCCAGCAGCCCCACAGGTGTCAACGAGCAGTACTTC. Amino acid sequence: CASSPTGVNEQYF.